This TCR beta chain appears in the sequencing data of a study of neurological immune-mediated disorders. Study-wide context: Of the approximately 35 patients with multiple sclerosis, about 31 had relapsing-remitting MS, whereas the remaining 3 had secondary progressive MS. Study-wide results and caveats: HTLV-1-associated myelopathy had the most TCR clonal expansion, while multiple sclerosis had the least, a level that fell below healthy controls.

Template-switch 5'RACE cDNA synthesis added a 10-nucleotide unique molecular identifier. TCRdb called the 5' RACE reads again in MiXCR, with one record for every CDR3 protein. This sample has 50,000 to 70,000 distinct CDR3 sequences; less than 2.5% occur once, and the top ten carry approximately 3%. Germline V gene lookup returns CDR1 DFQATT and CDR2 SNEGSKA (reference sequence). V trimming: 6 bases; J trimming: 1 base; junction bases outside the gene matches: 4. The CDR3 totals 14 residues. This clonotype has at least ten counts. The target antigen is unknown. The TCR was taken from a man aged 50-59 years with multiple sclerosis. Sequencing was carried out using PBMCs. This chain connects TRBV20-1 to TRBJ2-4, with 9 positions matching TRBD2. This CDR3 is CSAMSGGAKNIQYF. CDR3 in DNA: TGCAGTGCAATGAGCGGGGGGGCCAAAAACATTCAGTACTTC.